The 18 T cell receptor beta chains listed next were all sequenced from one sample in a study of blood T cells in healthy people across ages. Through a sample-barcoded 5' primer and a J-beta primer mix, a second PCR was run for roughly 6 to 11 cycles. TCRdb independently ran MiXCR on the 5' RACE reads; one entry per CDR3 protein. Of hundreds of thousands of distinct CDR3 sequences listed, about a third are singletons. The sample taken for sequencing was blood. All receptors come from a woman older than 75 in good health.

The sample holds many counts of this clonotype. The J gene is TRBJ2-7, the V gene TRBV11-2; D is possibly TRBD1 or TRBD2 (7 bases each). The germline CDR1 and CDR2 sequences are SGHAT and FQNNGV. The CDR3 is 16 amino acids. V was clipped by 1 base and J by 0 bases, with 13 bases between them. The CDR3 protein is CASSLGEGAFSYEQYF. The CDR3 nucleotides are TGTGCCAGCAGCTTAGGGGAGGGGGCGTTCTCCTACGAGCAGTACTTC.

To note about this clonotype: A much more abundant neighbour one base away suggests this may be a read error. V and J are TRBV4-3 and TRBJ1-1; TRBD1 aligns across 9 bases. Germline V gene lookup returns CDR1 LGHNA and CDR2 YSLEER. CDR3 size: 14 residues. CDR3 sequence reads: CAGSRDRGGTEAFF. The CDR3 coding sequence is TGCGCCGGCAGCCGAGACAGGGGGGGGACTGAAGCTTTCTTT.

The CDR3 loop reads CASSQEGIGSPSAEAFF. CDR3 DNA sequence: TGTGCCAGCAGCCAAGAAGGGATAGGATCCCCAAGCGCTGAAGCTTTCTTT. The chain links TRBV4-2 to TRBJ1-1; no clear D. Germline V lookup: CDR1 LGHNA, CDR2 YNFKEQ. The CDR3 extends over 17 amino acids. The V end lost 0 bases, the J end lost 6 bases, and 20 bases lay between the germline ends.

This clonotype was seen ten or more times. This rearrangement joins TRBV5-1 to TRBJ1-2; D uncertain. V lost 4 bases and J 4 bases, leaving 8 bases between the germline ends. The length of the CDR3 is 12 residues. The germline V gene encodes CDR1 SGHRS and CDR2 YFSETQ. The CDR3 coding sequence is TGCGCCAGCAGCCCCCAAGCCTATGGCTACACCTTC. Residues: CASSPQAYGYTF.

This clonotype was detected only a few times. This rearrangement joins TRBV4-3 to TRBJ1-1, with D unresolved. In germline, CDR1 is LGHNA, CDR2 YSLEER. Trimming shortened V by 0 bases and J by 3 bases, and 8 bases separated the two germline ends. CDR3 length: 14 amino acids. DNA for the CDR3: TGCGCCAGCAGCCAAGATACCGGAGACACTGAAGCTTTCTTT. Translated: CASSQDTGDTEAFF.

In regard to this clonotype: A much more abundant neighbour one base away suggests this may be a read error. The chain combines TRBV7-8 with TRBJ1-5; D is unclear. From germline, CDR1 is SGHVS and CDR2 FQNEAQ. V was shortened by 0 bases and J by 5 bases, with 11 bases between the two germline ends. The CDR3 contains 15 residues. CDR3 DNA: TGTGCCAGCAGCTTAGCAGGGTATCCCGATCAGCCCCAGCATTTT. Residues: CASSLAGYPDQPQHF.

A note on this clonotype: One base away lies a much larger clone, so this may be a sequencing read error. This chain connects TRBV7-2 to TRBJ2-7, with TRBD2 as a possible D gene (7 bases). The CDR3 has 17 amino acids. The V end lost 6 bases, the J end lost 7 bases, and 28 bases lay between the germline ends. Germline V gene lookup returns CDR1 SGHTA and CDR2 FQGNSA. CDR3: CASRPPGIGGADNEQYF. CDR3 DNA: TGTGCCAGCAGGCCACCAGGGATAGGGGGGGCTGACAATGAGCAGTACTTC.

This clonotype was seen repeatedly, ten times or more. The chain is built from TRBV5-1 and TRBJ1-4; 7 bases match TRBD1. V was pared by 4 bases and J by 5 bases, with 5 bases of the junction left unmatched. There are 14 residues in the CDR3. CDR1 and CDR2 from the germline V gene are SGHRS and YFSETQ. In nucleotides, the CDR3 is TGCGCCAGCAGCCTGGGACAGTCGAATGAAAAACTGTTTTTT. It encodes CASSLGQSNEKLFF.

This clonotype has a count of ten or more. The genes are TRBV7-2 and TRBJ2-1, with TRBD2 matching over 8 bases. The CDR3 sequence is 16 residues long. Germline lookup yields CDR1 SGHTA and CDR2 FQGNSA. Trimming at V came to 7 bases and at J to 5 bases, leaving 13 bases not matched to a gene. CDR3 DNA sequence: TGTGCCAGCAAGGTAGGCGAGCGGGGGTCCAACAATGAGCAGTTCTTC. Protein product: CASKVGERGSNNEQFF.

Concerning this clonotype itself: A much larger clonotype is one base distant, so this may be a read error. The V and J genes are TRBV5-1 and TRBJ1-1; D not resolved. Germline assignment: CDR1 SGHRS and CDR2 YFSETQ. The CDR3 is 15 amino acids. The CDR3 DNA sequence: TGCCCCAGCAGCTTGGCCAATCAAGGGAAAGAAGGGGCTTTCTTT. This codes for CPSSLANQGKEGAFF. The variable domain in full, completed from reference TRBV5-1 and TRBJ1-1, reads KAGVTQTPRYLIKTRGQQVTLSCSPISGHRSVSWYQQTPGQGLQFLFEYFSETQRNKGNFPGRFSGRQFSNSRSEMNVSTLELGDSALYLCPSSLANQGKEGAFFGQGTRLTVV.

This clonotype was found many times. This rearrangement joins TRBV12-3 or TRBV12-4 to TRBJ2-5; 8 bases line up with TRBD1. Trimming cost V 5 bases and J 1 base; bases outside gene matches: 6. CDR3 length: 15 residues. The CDR3 sequence: CASSVPGGLQETQYF. As DNA, the CDR3 is TGTGCCAGCAGTGTCCCAGGGGGCCTCCAAGAGACCCAGTACTTC.

This clonotype was recorded a few times. The chain joins TRBV2 to TRBJ1-5, with a tentative D call TRBD1 (6 bases). This CDR3 contains 13 residues. Per the germline V gene, CDR1 is SNHLY and CDR2 is FYNNEI. Between the trimmed V and J ends, which lost 6 bases and 3 bases, there was a span of 9 bases. CDR3 residues: CASRYRDNQPQHF. CDR3 nucleotides: TGTGCCAGCAGGTACAGGGACAATCAGCCCCAGCATTTT.

This clonotype has only a few counts. This may come from a read error, since a much larger clone is one base off. This chain uses TRBV6-5 with TRBJ1-2; TRBD1 might be the D (6 bases). CDR3 length: 15 amino acids. V was shortened by 9 bases and J by 1 base, with 18 bases between the two germline ends. CDR1 MNHEY and CDR2 SVGAGI come from the germline V gene. DNA for the CDR3: TGTGCCAGTACAAAGAGGACAGTGGTTAACTATGGCTACACCTTC. It specifies CASTKRTVVNYGYTF.

Note on this clonotype: This clone may be a read error of a much larger clone one base away. The V gene is TRBV3-1, the J gene TRBJ2-5, with D possibly being TRBD1 (6 bases). The CDR3 has 15 amino acids. V lost 0 bases and J lost 11, with 19 bases in between. The germline gives CDR1 LGHDT, CDR2 YNNKEL (reference sequence). The CDR3 DNA is TGTGCCAGCAGCCAAGAAGGGACACCCACTAATGAGCAGTACTTC. Its translation is CASSQEGTPTNEQYF.

This clonotype occurred many times. The genes are TRBV5-1 and TRBJ2-7, with 8 bases lining up with TRBD1. The CDR3 runs to 14 residues. Germline lookup yields CDR1 SGHRS and CDR2 YFSETQ. Trimming took 4 bases from V and 1 from J; bases not matched to a gene: 4. The CDR3 bases are TGCGCCAGCAGCCGGGACAGGACGTCCTACGAGCAGTACTTC. Encoded protein: CASSRDRTSYEQYF.

The genes are TRBV12-3 or TRBV12-4 and TRBJ2-5; 13 bases map to TRBD2. The V gene end was trimmed by 6 bases and the J gene end by 5 bases; junction bases not matched to a gene: 9. The CDR3 is 16 amino acids. CDR3 protein: CASSTARLAGGETQYF. The CDR3 DNA sequence: TGTGCCAGCAGCACCGCCCGACTAGCGGGAGGTGAGACCCAGTACTTC.

On this clonotype: A read error may explain this, as a much larger clone is one base away. This chain joins TRBV30 and TRBJ2-4; 10 nucleotides align to TRBD1. This CDR3 spans 13 amino acids. Germline CDR1 is GTSNPN and CDR2 is SVGIG (reference sequence). Losses at the gene ends were 3 bases for V and 5 bases for J; bases not matched to a gene: 1. The CDR3 DNA follows: TGTGCCTGGAGGGGGACAGGGGAAAACATTCAGTACTTC. The encoded protein is CAWRGTGENIQYF. Drawing the rest from reference TRBV30 and TRBJ2-4, the complete variable domain is SQTIHQWPATLVQPVGSPLSLECTVEGTSNPNLYWYRQAAGRGLQLLFYSVGIGQISSEVPQNLSASRPQDRQFILSSKKLLLSDSGFYLCAWRGTGENIQYFGAGTRLSVL.

The gene calls are TRBV20-1 and TRBJ2-1; 9 bases are shared with TRBD2. V shed 6 bases and J 0 bases; nucleotides not matched to a gene: 9. Germline assignment: CDR1 DFQATT and CDR2 SNEGSKA (reference sequence). The CDR3 spans 16 residues. The CDR3 bases are TGCAGTGCCGAAACGGCTAGCGGGAACTCCTACAATGAGCAGTTCTTC. Translated: CSAETASGNSYNEQFF.